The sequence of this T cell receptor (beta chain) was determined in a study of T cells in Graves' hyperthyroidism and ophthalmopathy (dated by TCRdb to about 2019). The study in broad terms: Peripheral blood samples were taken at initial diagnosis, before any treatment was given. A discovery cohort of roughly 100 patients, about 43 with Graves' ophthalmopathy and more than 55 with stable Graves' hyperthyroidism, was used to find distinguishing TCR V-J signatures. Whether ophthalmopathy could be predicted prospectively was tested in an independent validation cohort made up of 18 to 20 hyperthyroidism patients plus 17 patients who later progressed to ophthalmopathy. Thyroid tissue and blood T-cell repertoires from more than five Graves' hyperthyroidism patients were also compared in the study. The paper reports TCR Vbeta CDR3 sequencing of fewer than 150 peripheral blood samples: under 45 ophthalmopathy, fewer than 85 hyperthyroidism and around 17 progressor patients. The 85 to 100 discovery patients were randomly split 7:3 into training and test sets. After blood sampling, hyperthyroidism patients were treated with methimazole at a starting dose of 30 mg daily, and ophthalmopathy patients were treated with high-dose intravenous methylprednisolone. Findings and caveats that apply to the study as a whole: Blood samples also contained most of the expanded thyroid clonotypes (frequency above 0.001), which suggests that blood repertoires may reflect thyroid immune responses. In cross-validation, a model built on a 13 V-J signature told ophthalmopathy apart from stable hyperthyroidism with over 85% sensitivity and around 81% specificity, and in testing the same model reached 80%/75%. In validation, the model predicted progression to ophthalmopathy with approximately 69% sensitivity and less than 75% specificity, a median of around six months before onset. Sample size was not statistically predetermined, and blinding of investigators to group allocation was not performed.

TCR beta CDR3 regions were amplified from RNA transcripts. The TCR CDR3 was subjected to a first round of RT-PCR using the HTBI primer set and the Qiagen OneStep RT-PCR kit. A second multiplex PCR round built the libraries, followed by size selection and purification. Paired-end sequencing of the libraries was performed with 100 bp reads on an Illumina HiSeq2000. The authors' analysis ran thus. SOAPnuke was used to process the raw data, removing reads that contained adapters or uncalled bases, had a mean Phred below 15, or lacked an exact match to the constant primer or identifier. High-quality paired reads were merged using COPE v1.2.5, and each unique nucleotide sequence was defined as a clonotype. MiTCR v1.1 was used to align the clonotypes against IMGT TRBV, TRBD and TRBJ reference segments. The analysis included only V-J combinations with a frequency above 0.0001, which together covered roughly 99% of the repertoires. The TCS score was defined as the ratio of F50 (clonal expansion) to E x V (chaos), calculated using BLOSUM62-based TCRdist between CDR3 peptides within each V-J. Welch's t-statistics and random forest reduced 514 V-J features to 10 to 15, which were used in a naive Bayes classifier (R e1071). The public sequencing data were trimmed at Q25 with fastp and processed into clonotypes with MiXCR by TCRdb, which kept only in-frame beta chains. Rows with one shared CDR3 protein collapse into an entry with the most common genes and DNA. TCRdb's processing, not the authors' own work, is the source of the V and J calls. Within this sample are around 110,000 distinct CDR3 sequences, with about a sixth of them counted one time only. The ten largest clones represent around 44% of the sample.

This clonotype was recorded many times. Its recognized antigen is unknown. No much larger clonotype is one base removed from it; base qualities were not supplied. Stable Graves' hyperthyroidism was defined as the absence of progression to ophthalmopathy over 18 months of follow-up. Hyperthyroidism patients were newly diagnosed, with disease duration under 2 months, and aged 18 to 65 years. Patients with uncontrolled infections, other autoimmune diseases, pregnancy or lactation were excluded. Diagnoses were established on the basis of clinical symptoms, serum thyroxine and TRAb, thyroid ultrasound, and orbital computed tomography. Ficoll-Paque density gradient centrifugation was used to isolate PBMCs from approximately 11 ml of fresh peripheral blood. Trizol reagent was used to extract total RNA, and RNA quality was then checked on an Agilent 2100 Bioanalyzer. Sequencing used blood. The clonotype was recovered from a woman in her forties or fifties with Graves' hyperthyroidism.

The nucleotide sequence reads TGTGCCAGCAGCTTCATCCAGGGAGGCACTGAAGCTTTCTTT. It is translated as CASSFIQGGTEAFF. The chain employs TRBV11-2 and TRBJ1-1; TRBD1 is possibly the D segment (5 matching bases). V lost 3 bases and J lost 4 bases; the stretch between them is 12 bases long. Sequences SGHAT (CDR1) and FQNNGV (CDR2) are obtained from the germline V gene. Including cysteine and phenylalanine, the CDR3 has 14 amino acids. Solely the CDR3 DNA is kept, with 42 bases framed from the first base. The variable domain in full, with residues beyond the CDR3 obtained from the reference TRBV11-2 and TRBJ1-1 genes, is EAGVAQSPRYKIIEKRQSVAFWCNPISGHATLYWYQQILGQGPKLLIQFQNNGVVDDSQLPKDRFSAERLKGVDSTLKIQPAKLEDSAVYLCASSFIQGGTEAFFGQGTRLTVV.